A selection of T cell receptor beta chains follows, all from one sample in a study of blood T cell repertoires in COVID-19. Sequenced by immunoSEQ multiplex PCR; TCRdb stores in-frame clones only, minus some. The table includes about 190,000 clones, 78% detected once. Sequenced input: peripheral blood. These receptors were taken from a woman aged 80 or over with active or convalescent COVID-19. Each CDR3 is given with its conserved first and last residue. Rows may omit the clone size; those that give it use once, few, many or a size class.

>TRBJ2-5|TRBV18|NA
CASSPTRQETQYF
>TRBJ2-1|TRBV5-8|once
CASSPIQGSAYNEQFF
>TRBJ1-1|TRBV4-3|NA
CASREWAVMNTEAFF
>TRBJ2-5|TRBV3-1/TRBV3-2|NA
CASSGTVKETQYF
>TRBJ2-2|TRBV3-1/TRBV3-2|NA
CASSPGDGELFF
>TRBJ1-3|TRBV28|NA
CASSLPGGAALAGNTIYF
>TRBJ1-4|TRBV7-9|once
CASSLVTGPREGELFF
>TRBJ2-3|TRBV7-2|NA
CASSSPLGGVLSTDTQYF
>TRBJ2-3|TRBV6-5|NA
CASSYSTGLGNTQYF
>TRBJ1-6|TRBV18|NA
CASSPQDGALHF
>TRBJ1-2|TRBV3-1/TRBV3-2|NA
CASSPGDRGYTF
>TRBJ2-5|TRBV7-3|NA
CASSRQVGARETQYF
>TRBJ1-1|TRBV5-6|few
CASTPWAMNTEAFF
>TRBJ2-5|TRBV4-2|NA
CASSQSRGETQYF
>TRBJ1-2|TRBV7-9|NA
CASTVMGADYGYTF
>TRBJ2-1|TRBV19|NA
CASSLSRTGVSNEQFF
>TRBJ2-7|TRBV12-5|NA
CASGLPRQGASEQYF
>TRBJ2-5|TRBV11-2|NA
CASSLGDHGGETQYF
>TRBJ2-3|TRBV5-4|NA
CASSLEWGGPDTQYF
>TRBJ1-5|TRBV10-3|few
CAISESPGYSNQPQHF
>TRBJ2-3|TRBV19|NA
CASSITGGNTDTQYF
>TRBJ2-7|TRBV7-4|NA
CASRELQGQYEQYF
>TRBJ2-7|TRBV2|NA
CASRLRDRGHEQYF
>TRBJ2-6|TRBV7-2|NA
CASSLEGNFNVLTF
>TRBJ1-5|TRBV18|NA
CASSPPQGAQHF
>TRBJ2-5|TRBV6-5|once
CASSPERETQYF
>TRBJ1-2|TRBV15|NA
CATSNSHYGYTF
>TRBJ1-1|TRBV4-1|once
CASSHQPGDRSVRTEAFF
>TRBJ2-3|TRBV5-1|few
CASSPGTGRGDTQYF
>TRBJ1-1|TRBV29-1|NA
CSVVGGDTEAFF
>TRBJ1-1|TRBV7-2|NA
CASSLALAGTEAFF
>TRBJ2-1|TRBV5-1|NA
CASRNSGGSYNEQFF
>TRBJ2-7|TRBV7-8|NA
CASSLSPDRSYEQYF
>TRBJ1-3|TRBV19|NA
CASSGRRSATAIPIEGNTIYF
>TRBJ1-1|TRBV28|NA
CASSGHGQGDTEAFF
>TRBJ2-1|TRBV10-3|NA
CAISEGLAGGYSYNEQFF
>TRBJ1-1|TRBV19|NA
CASSIAQGGGTEAFF
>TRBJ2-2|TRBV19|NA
CASIGGGYTGELFF
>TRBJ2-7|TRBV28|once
CASTQGLAGFSYEQYF